The source of this T cell receptor (beta chain) is a study of CD8+ T cells in alopecia areata. Study results and limitations: Lesional scalp, notably in alopecia totalis/universalis, had clonality above that of normal scalp.

The germline gives CDR1 SGHRS, CDR2 YFSETQ. V lost 4 bases and J lost 0, with 13 bases in between. The CDR3 totals 15 residues. About this clone: The target antigen is unknown.

Extraction of RNA preceded its reverse transcription into cDNA, which served as the sequencing template. The assay was immunoSEQ multiplex PCR, and TCRdb's table has in-frame clones only and misses some. The sample has roughly 180,000 clones; around 63% are singletons. The chain couples TRBV5-1 to TRBJ1-2; D is perhaps TRBD1 (5 bases). This TCR was sampled from a human donor with alopecia areata. Source: CD4+ T cells sorted from blood, taken at week 0. This CDR3 reads CASSPGTGANYGYTF. CDR3 sequence (DNA): TGCGCCAGCAGCCCGGGGACGGGGGCTAACTATGGCTACACCTTC.